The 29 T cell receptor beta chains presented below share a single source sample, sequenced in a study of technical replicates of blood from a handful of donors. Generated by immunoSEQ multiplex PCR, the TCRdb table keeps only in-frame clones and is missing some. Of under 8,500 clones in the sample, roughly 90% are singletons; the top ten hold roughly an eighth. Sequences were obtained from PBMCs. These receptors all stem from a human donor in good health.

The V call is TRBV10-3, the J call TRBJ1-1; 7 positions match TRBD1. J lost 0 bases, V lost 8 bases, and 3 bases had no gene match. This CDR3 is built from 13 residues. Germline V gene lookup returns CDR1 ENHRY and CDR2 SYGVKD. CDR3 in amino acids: CAISGGMNTEAFF. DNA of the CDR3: TGTGCCATCTCAGGGGGGATGAACACTGAAGCTTTCTTT.

CDR3: CASSLGTGSNQPQHF. CDR3 coding DNA: TGTGCCAGCAGTTTAGGGACAGGGAGCAATCAGCCCCAGCATTTT. The J gene is TRBJ1-5, the V gene TRBV28, with 9 bases identical to TRBD1. With 2 bases clipped from V and 1 base from J, the junction kept 0 bases outside the gene matches. The CDR3 consists of 15 residues. In germline, CDR1 is MDHEN, CDR2 SYDVKM.

The CDR3 protein is CASSPRGDLINEQFF. CDR3 nucleotide sequence: TGTGCCAGCAGTCCCCGGGGAGACTTGATAAATGAGCAGTTCTTC. This rearrangement joins TRBV27 to TRBJ2-1; D is possibly TRBD2 (5 bases). The CDR3 is 15 amino acids. CDR1 is MNHEY, CDR2 SMNVEV, per germline (reference sequence). The ends were cut back, 5 bases at V and 7 bases at J, with 18 bases in the middle.

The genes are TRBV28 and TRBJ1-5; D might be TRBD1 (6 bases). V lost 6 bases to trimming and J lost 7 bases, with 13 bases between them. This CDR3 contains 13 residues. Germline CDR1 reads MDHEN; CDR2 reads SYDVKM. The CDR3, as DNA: TGTGCCAGCAGGGAACAGGGAGGGCAGCCCCAGCATTTT. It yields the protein CASREQGGQPQHF.

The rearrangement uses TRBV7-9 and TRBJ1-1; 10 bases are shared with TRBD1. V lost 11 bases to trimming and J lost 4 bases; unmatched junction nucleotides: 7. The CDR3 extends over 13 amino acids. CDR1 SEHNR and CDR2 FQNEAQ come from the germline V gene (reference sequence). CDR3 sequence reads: CAGTRDRGTEAFF. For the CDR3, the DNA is TGTGCCGGGACCAGGGACAGGGGCACTGAAGCTTTCTTT. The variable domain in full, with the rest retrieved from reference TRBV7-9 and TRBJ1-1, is DTGVSQNPRHKITKRGQNVTFRCDPISEHNRLYWYRQTLGQGPEFLTYFQNEAQLEKSRLLSDRFSAERPKGSFSTLEIQRTEQGDSAMYLCAGTRDRGTEAFFGQGTRLTVV.

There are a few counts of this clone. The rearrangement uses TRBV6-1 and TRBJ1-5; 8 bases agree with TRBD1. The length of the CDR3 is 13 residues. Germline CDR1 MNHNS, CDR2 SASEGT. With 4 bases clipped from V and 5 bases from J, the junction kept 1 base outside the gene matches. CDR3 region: CASSAGGDQPQHF. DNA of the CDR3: TGTGCCAGCAGTGCAGGGGGCGATCAGCCCCAGCATTTT.

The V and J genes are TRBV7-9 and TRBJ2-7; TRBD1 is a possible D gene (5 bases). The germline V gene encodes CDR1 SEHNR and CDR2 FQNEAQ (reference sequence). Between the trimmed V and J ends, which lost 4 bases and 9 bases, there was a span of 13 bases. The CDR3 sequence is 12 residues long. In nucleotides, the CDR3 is TGTGCCAGCAGCTACCTCAGGGCCCGGCAGTACTTC. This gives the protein CASSYLRARQYF.

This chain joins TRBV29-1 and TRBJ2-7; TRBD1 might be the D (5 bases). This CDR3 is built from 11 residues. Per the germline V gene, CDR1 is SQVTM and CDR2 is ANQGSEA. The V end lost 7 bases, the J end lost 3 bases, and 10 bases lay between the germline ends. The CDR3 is CSAGQNYEQYF. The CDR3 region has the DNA TGCAGCGCCGGACAAAACTACGAGCAGTACTTC.

CDR3 residues: CAWRGAAGLMNTEAFF. The CDR3, as DNA: TGTGCCTGGAGAGGGGCGGCAGGGCTTATGAACACTGAAGCTTTCTTT. This chain joins TRBV30 and TRBJ1-1; tentative D call: TRBD1 (5 bases). The length of the CDR3 is 16 residues. The germline V and J ends were trimmed by 3 bases and 0 bases, with 17 bases remaining between them. CDR1 and CDR2 (germline): GTSNPN, SVGIG (reference sequence).

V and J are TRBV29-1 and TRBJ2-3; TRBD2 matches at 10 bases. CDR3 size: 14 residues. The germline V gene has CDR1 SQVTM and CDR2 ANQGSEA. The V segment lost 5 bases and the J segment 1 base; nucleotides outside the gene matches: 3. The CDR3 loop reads CSVSGTSGTDTQYF. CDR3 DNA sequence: TGCAGCGTTTCCGGGACTAGCGGCACAGATACGCAGTATTTT.

CDR3 nucleotides: TGCAGCGTTGATGACTGGACAGGGCCCTCTGGGGCCAACGTCCTGACTTTC. Amino acid sequence: CSVDDWTGPSGANVLTF. J is TRBJ2-6 and V is TRBV29-1; the match to TRBD1 covers 8 bases. V gave up 3 bases and J gave up 0 bases; unmatched junction bases: 7. Germline V gives CDR1 SQVTM, CDR2 ANQGSEA. The CDR3 length is 17 residues. Combining the CDR3 with reference TRBV29-1 and TRBJ2-6 gives the whole variable domain SAVISQKPSRDICQRGTSLTIQCQVDSQVTMMFWYRQQPGQSLTLIATANQGSEATYESGFVIDKFPISRPNLTFSTLTVSNMSPEDSSIYLCSVDDWTGPSGANVLTFGAGSRLTVL.

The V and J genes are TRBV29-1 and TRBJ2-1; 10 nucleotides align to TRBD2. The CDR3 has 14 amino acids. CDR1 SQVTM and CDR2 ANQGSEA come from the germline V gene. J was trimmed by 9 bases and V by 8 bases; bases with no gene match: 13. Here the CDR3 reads CSTKALAGVIEQFF. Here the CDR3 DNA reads TGCAGCACAAAGGCGCTAGCGGGAGTAATTGAGCAGTTCTTC.

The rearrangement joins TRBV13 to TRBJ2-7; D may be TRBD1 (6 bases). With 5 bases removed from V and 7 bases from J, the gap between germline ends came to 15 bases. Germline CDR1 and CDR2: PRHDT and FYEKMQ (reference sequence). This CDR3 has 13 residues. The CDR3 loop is CASSPDSHREQYF. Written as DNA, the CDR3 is TGTGCCAGCAGCCCGGACAGTCATCGGGAGCAGTACTTC.

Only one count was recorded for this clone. The CDR3: CASSTTGGSSYNEQFF. In DNA form, the CDR3 reads TGTGCCAGCAGCACCACGGGGGGAAGCTCCTACAATGAGCAGTTCTTC. V gene TRBV28 combines with J gene TRBJ2-1; 7 bases match TRBD2. Germline V gene sequence: CDR1 MDHEN, CDR2 SYDVKM. CDR3 length: 16 residues. V lost 6 bases to trimming and J lost 0 bases; unmatched junction nucleotides: 8.

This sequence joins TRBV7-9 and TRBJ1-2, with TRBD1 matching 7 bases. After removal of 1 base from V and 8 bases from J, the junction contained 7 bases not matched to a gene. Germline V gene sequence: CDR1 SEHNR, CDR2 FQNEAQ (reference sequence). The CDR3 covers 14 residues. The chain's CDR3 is CASSLEPTGWGYTF. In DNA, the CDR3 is TGTGCCAGCAGCTTAGAGCCGACAGGGTGGGGCTACACCTTC.

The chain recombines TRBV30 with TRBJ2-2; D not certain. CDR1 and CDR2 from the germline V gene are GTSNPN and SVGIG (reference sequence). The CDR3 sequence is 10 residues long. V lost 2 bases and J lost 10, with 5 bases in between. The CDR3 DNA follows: TGTGCCTGGAGTCGAGTGGAGCTGTTTTTT. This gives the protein CAWSRVELFF.

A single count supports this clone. The CDR3 nucleotides read TGTGCCAGCAGTGAAGCTTGGTCAGCCCAGCATTTT. Translation: CASSEAWSAQHF. This chain uses TRBV6-1 with TRBJ1-5; D is unclear. Germline values: CDR1 MNHNS, CDR2 SASEGT. V dropped 0 bases and J dropped 11 bases, with 8 bases sitting between them. This CDR3 region has 12 residues.

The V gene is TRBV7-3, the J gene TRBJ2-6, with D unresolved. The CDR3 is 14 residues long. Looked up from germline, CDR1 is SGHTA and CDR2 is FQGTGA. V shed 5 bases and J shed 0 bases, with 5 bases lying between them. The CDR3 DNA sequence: TGTGCCAGCAGCCCTAACTCTGGGGCCAACGTCCTGACTTTC. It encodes CASSPNSGANVLTF.

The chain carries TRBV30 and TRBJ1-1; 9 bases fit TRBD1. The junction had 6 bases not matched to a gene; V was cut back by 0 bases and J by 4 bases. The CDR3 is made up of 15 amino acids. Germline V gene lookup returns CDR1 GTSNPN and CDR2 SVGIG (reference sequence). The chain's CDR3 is CAWSVTGGAGTEAFF. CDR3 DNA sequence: TGTGCCTGGAGTGTAACAGGGGGCGCGGGCACTGAAGCTTTCTTT.

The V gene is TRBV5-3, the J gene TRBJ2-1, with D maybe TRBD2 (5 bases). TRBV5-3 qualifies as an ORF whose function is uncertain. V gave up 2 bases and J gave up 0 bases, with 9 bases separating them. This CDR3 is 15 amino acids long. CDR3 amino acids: CARSFSVFSYNEQFF. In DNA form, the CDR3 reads TGTGCCAGAAGCTTTAGCGTTTTCTCCTACAATGAGCAGTTCTTC.

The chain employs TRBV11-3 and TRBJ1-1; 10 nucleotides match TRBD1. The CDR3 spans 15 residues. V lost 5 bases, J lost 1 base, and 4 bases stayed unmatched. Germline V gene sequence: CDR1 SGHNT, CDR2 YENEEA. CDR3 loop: CASSLGTGENTEAFF. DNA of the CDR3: TGTGCCAGCAGCCTTGGGACAGGGGAGAACACTGAAGCTTTCTTT.

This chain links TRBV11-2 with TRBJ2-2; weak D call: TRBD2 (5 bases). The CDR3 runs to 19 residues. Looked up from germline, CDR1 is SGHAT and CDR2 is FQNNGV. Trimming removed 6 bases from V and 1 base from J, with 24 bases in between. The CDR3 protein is CASSLRSSEIALNTGELFF. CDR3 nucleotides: TGTGCCAGCAGTTTAAGGAGTTCGGAGATAGCGTTGAACACCGGGGAGCTGTTTTTT.

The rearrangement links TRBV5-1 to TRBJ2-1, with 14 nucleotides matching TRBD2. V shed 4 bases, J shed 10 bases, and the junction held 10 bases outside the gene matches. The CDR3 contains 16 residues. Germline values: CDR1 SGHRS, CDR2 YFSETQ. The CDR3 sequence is CASSPPGLAGVGEQFF. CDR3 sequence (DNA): TGCGCCAGCAGCCCGCCGGGACTAGCGGGAGTAGGGGAGCAGTTCTTC.

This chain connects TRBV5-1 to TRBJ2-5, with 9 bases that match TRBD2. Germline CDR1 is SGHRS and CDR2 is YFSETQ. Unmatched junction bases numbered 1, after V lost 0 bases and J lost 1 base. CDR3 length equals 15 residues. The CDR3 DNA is TGCGCCAGCAGCTTGGTAGCGGGAGTCCAAGAGACCCAGTACTTC. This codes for CASSLVAGVQETQYF.

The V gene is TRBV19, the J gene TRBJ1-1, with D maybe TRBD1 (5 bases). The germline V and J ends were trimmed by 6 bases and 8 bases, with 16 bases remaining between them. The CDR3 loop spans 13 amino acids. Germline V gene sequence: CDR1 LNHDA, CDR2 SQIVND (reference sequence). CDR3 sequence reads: CASRLREEAEAFF. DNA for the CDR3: TGTGCCAGTAGGCTCAGGGAAGAGGCCGAAGCTTTCTTT. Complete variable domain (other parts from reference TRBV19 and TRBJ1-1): DGGITQSPKYLFRKEGQNVTLSCEQNLNHDAMYWYRQDPGQGLRLIYYSQIVNDFQKGDIAEGYSVSREKKESFPLTVTSAQKNPTAFYLCASRLREEAEAFFGQGTRLTVV.

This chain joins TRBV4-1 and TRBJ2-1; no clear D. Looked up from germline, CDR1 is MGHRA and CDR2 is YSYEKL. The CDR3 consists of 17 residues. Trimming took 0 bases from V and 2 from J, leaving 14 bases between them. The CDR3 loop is CASSQDPRSVTYNEQFF. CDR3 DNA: TGCGCCAGCAGCCAAGACCCCAGGTCAGTGACCTACAATGAGCAGTTCTTC.

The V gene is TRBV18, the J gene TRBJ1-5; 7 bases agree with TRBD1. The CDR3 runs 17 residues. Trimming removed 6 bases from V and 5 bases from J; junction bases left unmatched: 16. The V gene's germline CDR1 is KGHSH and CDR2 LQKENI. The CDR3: CASSYRNPGQTYQPQHF. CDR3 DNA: TGTGCCAGCTCGTATCGTAACCCGGGACAGACCTATCAGCCCCAGCATTTT.

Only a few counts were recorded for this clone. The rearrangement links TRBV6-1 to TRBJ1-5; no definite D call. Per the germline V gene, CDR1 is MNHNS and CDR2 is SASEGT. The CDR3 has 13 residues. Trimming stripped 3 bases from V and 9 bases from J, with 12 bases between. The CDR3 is CASSERVLGPQHF. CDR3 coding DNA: TGTGCCAGCAGTGAGCGCGTCCTTGGGCCCCAGCATTTT.

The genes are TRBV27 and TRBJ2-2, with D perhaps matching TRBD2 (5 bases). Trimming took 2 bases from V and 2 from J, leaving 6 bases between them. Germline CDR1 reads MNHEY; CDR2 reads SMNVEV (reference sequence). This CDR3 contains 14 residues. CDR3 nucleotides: TGTGCCAGCAGTTTAGGGAGAAACACCGGGGAGCTGTTTTTT. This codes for CASSLGRNTGELFF.